The 9 T cell receptor beta chains below all came from one sample that was sequenced in a study of T-cell memory formation after mild COVID-19. TCRdb processed the 5' RACE reads anew with MiXCR; each CDR3 protein has one entry. The table has a few hundred thousand distinct CDR3 sequences, approximately 16% seen once. The sequenced material came from PBMCs or a T cell subset sorted from them (not recorded which). These receptors were taken from a man aged 18 to 29 who had mild COVID-19 (a few samples of this study predate the infection). Cell type and time point are not known.

This clonotype was seen only a few times. The gene calls are TRBV5-1 and TRBJ2-1, with TRBD2 identical over 7 bases. Germline CDR1 reads SGHRS; CDR2 reads YFSETQ. The junction had 7 bases not matched to a gene; V was cut back by 5 bases and J by 2 bases. The CDR3 covers 15 residues. The CDR3 loop is CASREAGTAYNEQFF. The CDR3 DNA sequence: TGCGCCAGCAGAGAAGCGGGGACGGCCTACAATGAGCAGTTCTTC.

The chain employs TRBV20-1 and TRBJ1-4, with a possible D match to TRBD1 (6 bases). Germline-derived CDR1 and CDR2 are DFQATT and SNEGSKA (reference sequence). The CDR3 spans 14 residues. The germline V and J ends were trimmed by 6 bases and 6 bases, with 17 bases remaining between them. CDR3 sequence reads: CSAGGGAGYEKLFF. The CDR3 DNA sequence: TGCAGTGCCGGGGGGGGCGCAGGCTATGAAAAACTGTTTTTT.

This clonotype has just a few counts. The V call is TRBV20-1, the J call TRBJ1-5, with a weak D call TRBD1 (5 bases). The germline CDR1 and CDR2 sequences are DFQATT and SNEGSKA (reference sequence). Trimming took off 5 bases at V and 5 bases at J, with 16 bases between the two ends. The CDR3 sequence is 14 residues long. Here the CDR3 DNA reads TGCAGTGCTGTGGCCGGGGGAGGTGATCAGCCCCAGCATTTT. As protein: CSAVAGGGDQPQHF.

This clonotype was counted only a few times. This chain links TRBV7-9 with TRBJ2-2, with 8 bases aligning to TRBD1. Germline values: CDR1 SEHNR, CDR2 FQNEAQ (reference sequence). The ends lost 5 bases at V and 7 bases at J; junction bases unmatched: 15. CDR3 length equals 17 residues. CDR3 bases: TGTGCCAGCAGCCCCACGGGGGACAGGTGGTATGTCGGGGAGCTGTTTTTT. This translates into CASSPTGDRWYVGELFF.

This clonotype was counted at least ten times. This rearrangement joins TRBV12-3 or TRBV12-4 to TRBJ2-1; D is ambiguous. This CDR3 is built from 15 residues. Trimming pared 8 bases from V and 2 bases from J, leaving 16 bases between. The CDR3 sequence is CASLSWGRPYNEQFF. The CDR3, as DNA: TGTGCCAGCCTGAGCTGGGGTCGCCCCTACAATGAGCAGTTCTTC.

As for this clonotype: Just one base apart from a much larger clone, this may be a read error. The V and J genes are TRBV6-6 and TRBJ2-2, with unresolved D. Trimming removed 0 bases from V and 6 bases from J, with 2 bases in between. The CDR3 length is 12 residues. CDR1 MNHNY and CDR2 SVGAGI come from the germline V gene (reference sequence). The CDR3 sequence: CASSYSPGELFF. CDR3 nucleotides: TGTGCCAGCAGTTACTCGCCCGGGGAGCTGTTTTTT.

The rearrangement links TRBV18 to TRBJ1-5, with 7 bases that match TRBD1. The junction had 4 bases not matched to a gene; V was cut back by 6 bases and J by 5 bases. CDR3 size: 13 residues. In germline, CDR1 is KGHSH, CDR2 LQKENI. The CDR3 DNA is TGTGCCAGCTCGACCGACAGGGATCAGCCCCAGCATTTT. Amino acids: CASSTDRDQPQHF. Combining the CDR3 with reference TRBV18 and TRBJ1-5 gives the whole variable domain NAGVMQNPRHLVRRRGQEARLRCSPMKGHSHVYWYRQLPEEGLKFMVYLQKENIIDESGMPKERFSAEFPKEGPSILRIQQVVRGDSAAYFCASSTDRDQPQHFGDGTRLSIL.

A few counts support this clonotype. CDR3 sequence reads: CAGGGVTGELFF. The CDR3 nucleotides read TGTGCCGGCGGGGGCGTAACCGGGGAGCTGTTTTTT. The rearrangement uses TRBV6-6 and TRBJ2-2; perhaps TRBD2 as D (7 bases). Germline V gene sequence: CDR1 MNHNY, CDR2 SVGAGI (reference sequence). The CDR3 covers 12 residues. V was shortened by 11 bases and J by 5 bases, with 12 bases between the two germline ends.

This clonotype occurred a few times. This rearrangement joins TRBV2 to TRBJ2-3, with a possible D match to TRBD2 (5 bases). The CDR3 has 14 residues. Germline CDR1 SNHLY, CDR2 FYNNEI. V lost 2 bases and J lost 4, with 10 bases in between. CDR3 coding DNA: TGTGCCAGCAGTGAAAAGGGAGAACCAGATACGCAGTATTTT. Its translation: CASSEKGEPDTQYF. Complete variable domain (other parts from reference TRBV2 and TRBJ2-3): EPEVTQTPSHQVTQMGQEVILRCVPISNHLYFYWYRQILGQKVEFLVSFYNNEISEKSEIFDDQFSVERPDGSNFTLKIRSTKLEDSAMYFCASSEKGEPDTQYFGPGTRLTVL.